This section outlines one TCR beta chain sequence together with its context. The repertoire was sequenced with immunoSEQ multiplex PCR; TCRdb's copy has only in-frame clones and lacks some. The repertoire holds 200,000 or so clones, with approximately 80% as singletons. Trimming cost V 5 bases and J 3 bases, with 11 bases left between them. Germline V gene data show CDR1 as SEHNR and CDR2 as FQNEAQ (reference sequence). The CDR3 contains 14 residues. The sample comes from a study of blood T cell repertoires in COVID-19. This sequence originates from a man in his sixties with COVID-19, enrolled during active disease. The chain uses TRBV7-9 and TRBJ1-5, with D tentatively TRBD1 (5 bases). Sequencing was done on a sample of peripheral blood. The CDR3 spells CASSPDSHNQPQHF. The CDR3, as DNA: TGTGCCAGCAGCCCCGACAGTCACAATCAGCCCCAGCATTTT.